This TCR beta chain was observed in a study of T cell responses to AZD1222 COVID-19 vaccine. A word on this clone: The antigen is undetermined.

The ends were cut back, 7 bases at V and 2 bases at J, with 11 bases in the middle. CDR3 length: 12 residues. Looked up from germline, CDR1 is SQVTM and CDR2 is ANQGSEA. Study observations and caveats: It should be noted that donors were predominantly white British and more often female, and clonal diversity was possibly underestimated. Reportedly, nearly half the spike-specific TCRs target unmutated variant regions. There were repertoire samples only from the period after the peak T cell response. Spike as a whole was targeted by vaccine-associated CD4 TCRs, dominant at 160-218 and 743-854.

The table came from immunoSEQ multiplex PCR; TCRdb's copy has only in-frame clones and leaves some out. The table has some 150,000 clones, around 85% seen once. The source is an adult who received the MenACWY meningococcal vaccine as a control. This specimen consisted of peripheral blood, obtained 28 days after the second dose of the MenACWY control vaccine. The chain is built from TRBV29-1 and TRBJ2-5; unclear D gene. Here the CDR3 reads CSGRYQQETQYF. CDR3 DNA: TGCAGCGGCCGGTACCAACAAGAGACCCAGTACTTC.